This paragraph covers one T cell receptor beta chain sequence. Its antigen is currently not known. Per-base quality was not reported, and no clone a single base away is much larger than it. These data are taken from a study of T cell responses to AZD1222 COVID-19 vaccine (dated by TCRdb to 2020 to 2023). With regard to the full study: Because spike-specific TCR depth and breadth did not differ between the two schedules, AZD1222 recipients who got a second dose at roughly 4 weeks were pooled with those who got a second dose at roughly 12 weeks. TCR sequencing covered fewer than 250 trial participants: 200 to 210 given two doses of AZD1222 and about 26 given two doses of MenACWY control vaccine. Trial participants were enrolled by age into 18-55, 56-69 and 70-plus year subgroups, with approximately 160, 26 and 62 TCR-sequenced participants respectively.

Taken with the paper, the label for time point translates to: baseline before first vaccination. Vaccinee samples came from UK trials COV001 and COV002, including a single-blind randomized controlled phase 2/3 trial of AZD1222 (ChAdOx1 nCoV-19) in healthy adults. Trial participant PBMC samples were collected at day 0 and day 28 after the second dose for TCRbeta chain sequencing. What the authors observed across the whole study: Vaccine-associated CD4 TCRs spanned the whole spike protein, with dominant responses in regions 160-218 and 743-854. The 56-69-year group was small, and its depth increase did not reach significance, likely because of low power. Participants were mostly white British and included more females than males, and it was suggested by the authors that clonal diversity may have been underestimated. Because no samples from the day 14 peak response were available, repertoires could be characterized only after the peak T cell response. After two AZD1222 doses, spike-specific TCR breadth and depth were significantly higher than at day 0 and than in MenACWY recipients. Reportedly, almost half of the unique spike-specific TCRs recognized epitopes lying outside the regions that are mutated in the B.1.351 and B.1.1.7 variants. Conclusions about previously exposed vaccinees are limited, since just 5 or 6 AZD1222 recipients were seropositive for SARS-CoV-2 at baseline.

For CDR1 and CDR2, the germline V gene lists MGHDK and SYGVNS. V loses 5 bases of germline sequence and J loses 7 bases, and the interval between the two ends is 11 bases. Measured from the cysteine to the phenylalanine, the CDR3 is 13 residues long. This entry keeps only the CDR3 DNA: 39 bases, framed from base 1. The CDR3 regions of human TCRbeta chains were analyzed by immunosequencing. In the authors' own workflow: TCRs in the repertoires were matched against a reference library of SARS-CoV-2-specific TCRs that had been generated with the MIRA antigen-specificity platform. Breadth was defined as the fraction of unique TCRs that were SARS-CoV-2-associated. Depth was defined as the fraction of total T cells that were SARS-CoV-2-associated. Using the MIRA data, every spike-specific TCR was mapped to the spike region that the TCR reacted to and assigned to either a CD4 or a CD8 class. Log10-transformed breadth and depth values were compared by one-way ANOVA with Sidak's multiple comparisons tests. Here the immuneACCESS table is served through TCRdb, limited to in-frame sequences with V and J called. Missing clones are a known gap in these copies; in checked studies unresolved V genes cover under half, and the rest lacks a known reason. V and J calls and clone size come straight from that table; D and trimming were deduced from the DNA. The sample table contains under 40,000 clones; only one count was recorded for approximately 88% of them. About 7.3% of the sample rests with the top ten.

This clonotype originated in an adult in good health. The sequenced sample was peripheral blood, obtained on day 0 of AZD1222 vaccination. The V gene is TRBV25-1 and the J gene is TRBJ1-4; no D segment can be confidently identified. The CDR3 reads CASSRQEGEKLFF. The DNA sequence reads TGTGCCAGCAGTCGCCAGGAAGGTGAAAAACTGTTTTTT.